This TCR beta chain stems from a study of blood T cell repertoires in COVID-19. For the study at large: The samples span acute and convalescent COVID-19 from the United States, Italy and Spain. T cells, B-cell-depleted T cells, or PBMCs provided the cDNA or gDNA that served as material.

As handled by the study authors: Amplified reference gene primers provided the basis for estimating nucleated cell counts. Measured with immunoSEQ multiplex PCR; TCRdb has only the in-frame clones, and not every one. V, J and clone size are those of that table, while D and trimming were read from the DNA. The sample consists of over 100,000 clones, roughly 69% of them appearing once. This CDR3 is 15 amino acids long. Trimming cost V 4 bases and J 5 bases; bases outside gene matches: 11. Per the germline V gene, CDR1 is SQVTM and CDR2 is ANQGSEA. This chain uses TRBV29-1 with TRBJ2-3, with 8 positions matching TRBD1. The source is a woman aged 70-85 years with acute or convalescent COVID-19. The sample comprised peripheral blood. CDR3 in amino acids: CSVAPAGGSVDTQYF. The CDR3 DNA follows: TGCAGCGTTGCGCCGGCAGGGGGCTCGGTAGATACGCAGTATTTT.